This paragraph covers one T cell receptor (beta chain) sequence. Its antigen remains undetermined. The record has no base qualities; no much larger clone is one base away. The data originate from a study of CD8 T cells in ankylosing spondylitis (dated by TCRdb to 2017 to 2019). The study in broad terms: T cell receptor beta repertoires were profiled in healthy donors and ankylosing spondylitis patients so that disease-linked TCR variants could be found. The full study cohort was made up of 25 ankylosing spondylitis patients and about a hundred healthy donors. Peripheral blood was sampled, and synovial fluid was additionally collected from ankylosing spondylitis patients.

Cut back by 4 bases and 5 bases, the V and J ends lie 17 bases apart. There are 15 amino acids in the CDR3, from cysteine to phenylalanine inclusive. The entry retains the CDR3 DNA only, 45 bases that are in frame from base 1. Study-level results and caveats: In peripheral blood, the disease-linked clones were found at relatively low frequencies and had a CD8+ phenotype. The disease-linked clones were reported as significantly enriched in matched synovial fluid samples from ankylosing spondylitis patients. A TCR beta motif of several highly homologous amino acid variants appeared characteristic of blood from ankylosing spondylitis patients. Some of the motif variants had been reported before in the synovial fluid and blood of reactive arthritis patients, a finding that suggests common disease-initiation mechanisms.

Sequencing was performed on an Illumina HiSeq 2500. Quantitative 5'-RACE with molecular barcodes was used to prepare TCR beta libraries. Turning to the authors' computational methods: To identify disease-linked TCR variants, a new computational method was used, one built on a probabilistic model of VDJ rearrangement. TCRdb reran the public reads through fastp at Q25 and MiXCR, keeping productive beta chains. Entries that share a CDR3 protein sequence are merged under the most common genes and DNA. The V and J calls and clone size come from TCRdb's table, not from the authors' own analysis. This sample holds approximately 500,000 distinct CDR3 sequences; roughly 13% were observed only once. The ten largest clonotypes hold about 6.8% of the sample.

This clonotype was sampled from a male donor with ankylosing spondylitis. The V and J segments used are TRBV12-3 or TRBV12-4 and TRBJ1-2; perhaps TRBD1 is the D gene, with 6 bases matching. Sequences were obtained from blood, either unsorted or a sorted T cell fraction (not recorded which). The CDR3: CASSSRGGGPYGYTF. The sequence in DNA is TGTGCCAGCAGTTCTCGAGGGGGGGGGCCGTATGGCTACACCTTC.